This T cell receptor (beta chain) was sequenced in a study of blood T cell repertoires in COVID-19. About the research overall: Italy, Spain and the United States were the sources of the convalescent and acute COVID-19 samples. PBMCs, B-cell-depleted T cells, or T cells provided the cDNA or gDNA that made up the material.

Seattle cases were enrolled at active infection and followed longitudinally. Original handling: Quantification of nucleated cells was approximated via reference gene primer amplification. Generated by immunoSEQ multiplex PCR, the TCRdb table keeps only in-frame clones and is missing some. V and J calls plus clone size are reproduced from that table; the DNA served to infer D and trimming. The data show 250,000 to 400,000 clones, 88% seen once. CDR3 size: 12 residues. The V end was cut by 5 bases, the J end by 8 bases, with 11 bases between. Germline CDR1 MDHEN, CDR2 SYDVKM. This clone occurred once. Material: peripheral blood. The TCR was taken from a woman younger than 45 with COVID-19, enrolled during active disease. The chain has TRBV28 and TRBJ2-3, with D tentatively TRBD2 (6 bases). CDR3 amino acids: CASSTDYSTQYF. CDR3 nucleotide sequence: TGTGCCAGCAGTACGGACTATTCTACGCAGTATTTT.